This TCR beta chain was recovered during a study of T-cell memory formation after mild COVID-19. Across the study: TCR clusters were mostly confined to one donor each. Points from the study as a whole: Pre-infection memory held some responding clones, suggesting pre-existing cross-reactive T cells responded.

Remarks on this clonotype: Its antigen remains unknown.

TCRdb re-called the 5' RACE reads with MiXCR, one entry per CDR3 protein. The data contain fewer than 250,000 distinct CDR3 sequences, just over 15% of them singletons. Sequences were obtained from PBMCs or a T cell subset sorted from them (not recorded which). The sequence was collected from an adult woman who had mild COVID-19 (a few samples of this study predate the infection). Cell type and time point are not known.

Written as DNA, the CDR3 is TGTGCCATCAGTGAGATTAGCGCTAGCAATCAGCCCCAGCATTTT. Encoded protein: CAISEISASNQPQHF. V gene TRBV10-3 combines with J gene TRBJ1-5; D is ambiguous. This CDR3 region has 15 residues. V dropped 2 bases and J dropped 0 bases, with 8 bases sitting between them. Germline V CDR1 and CDR2: ENHRY, SYGVKD.